The T cell receptor beta chain described here comes from a study of blood T cell repertoires in COVID-19 (dated by TCRdb to about 2020). At the level of the whole study: Samples covering the acute and convalescent phases of COVID-19 were provided by collaborators in the United States, Italy and Spain. The repertoires were released in a freely available public database meant as a resource for research on the immune response to SARS-CoV-2. Samples came from the ongoing ImmuneRACE study (first 160 participants) plus 1,254 subjects from 6 global collaborators. Deeply sampled blood TCRbeta repertoires from subjects exposed to, actively infected with, or recovered from COVID-19 were included in the dataset. Sample metadata almost always included a de-identified subject ID, COVID-19 status, age in years and sex. The prospective study material was composed of cDNA or gDNA derived from T cells, B-cell-depleted T cells, or PBMCs. Where available, HLA class I and class II types were obtained from metadata supplied by the sample provider rather than from assay-based typing.

V is clipped by 3 bases and J by 8 bases, and the sequence between their germline boundaries is 13 bases long. The CDR3 spans 12 residues, from the cysteine through the phenylalanine. The DNA shown is the 36-base CDR3, in frame from base 1. The germline V gene specifies SQVTM as CDR1 and ANQGSEA as CDR2. This clone was seen only once. The specificity of this receptor is unknown. No base quality information exists; no much larger clone differs at one position. The research as a whole found: Clinical and demographic metadata were provided uncurated, with the amount varying by source and participant.

TCRbeta CDR3 regions were amplified from genomic DNA using the immunoSEQ Assay, a bias-controlled multiplex PCR. Per the authors' processing: Within the assay, amplification of reference gene primers was used to estimate how many nucleated cells each sample contained. To quantify the absolute abundance of each unique TCRbeta CDR3 rearrangement, sequence reads were collapsed and filtered. Productive Simpson clonality was computed per sample as the square root of Simpson's diversity index over productive rearrangements. Drawn from immuneACCESS, this table holds only the in-frame rearrangements with V and J called that TCRdb kept. Clones are partly lost; checked studies trace under half to an unresolved V gene and leave the rest unexplained. That table gives V, J and clone size, and the DNA gave D and trimming. This sample has roughly 250,000 clones in its table, and approximately 90% of those were observed once. Jointly, the top ten make up 1.5% to 2% of the sample.

In the prospective study, participants were roughly 18 to 89 years old, resided in about two dozen geographic areas of the United States, and were enrolled through a virtual design. Cohort assignment in the prospective study relied on participant-reported clinical history from a screening survey and a study questionnaire. For ImmuneRACE Cohort 3, a participant was defined as recovered based on two consecutive negative NP/OP PCR tests, clearance by a healthcare professional, or resolution of symptoms. Each participant in the prospective study had whole blood, serum and a nasopharyngeal or oropharyngeal swab collected by mobile phlebotomists. Additional blood draws and questionnaires over an approximately two-month period could optionally be provided by prospective study participants. Prospective study blood samples were shipped either frozen or at room temperature before DNA extraction.

Material: PBMCs or T cells enriched from blood (not recorded which). The TCR comes from a woman younger than 30 who had recovered from COVID-19. The rearranged chain carries TRBV29-1 and TRBJ1-2; a tentative D match to TRBD1 spans 5 bases. For the CDR3, the sequence is CSVEGQGIGYTF. The bases are TGCAGCGTTGAGGGTCAGGGAATAGGCTACACCTTC.